This TCR beta chain comes out of a study of blood T cell repertoires in COVID-19. The study recruited people aged about 18 to 90 years across 24 US areas. Membership in each cohort depended on participant-reported clinical history. The assay was immunoSEQ multiplex PCR, and TCRdb's table has in-frame clones only and misses some. The sample has 380,000 or so clones, around 87% seen once. This clonotype originated in a man aged 30-40 years who had recovered from COVID-19. Sequencing used PBMCs or T cells enriched from blood (not recorded which).

Here the CDR3 reads CASSQTQATNEKLFF. Here the CDR3 DNA reads TGCGCCAGCAGCCAGACACAGGCAACTAATGAAAAACTGTTTTTT. The rearrangement uses TRBV4-1 and TRBJ1-4, with D possibly TRBD1 on 5 matching bases. CDR3 length equals 15 residues. The V gene's germline CDR1 is MGHRA and CDR2 YSYEKL. V lost 3 bases to trimming and J lost 0 bases, with 8 bases between them.